Following are 6 T cell receptor beta chains from one sample sequenced in a study of Ad26.COV2.S vaccination and SARS-CoV-2 variants. TCRdb keeps only in-frame clones here, not all; method: immunoSEQ multiplex PCR. This table holds 400,000 to 450,000 clones, around 92% found once. Treatment denoted: around 19 received Ad26.COV2.S at low or high dose, single or two shots; a few received placebo; per-sample allocation not given. At day 63 after the first vaccine or placebo injection, samples were drawn. The input for sequencing was peripheral blood, taken in a trial of Ad26.COV2.S vaccine versus placebo. The receptors were gathered from a person between 18 and 65 years old who received the Ad26.COV2.S COVID-19 vaccine or a placebo.

This chain connects TRBV9 to TRBJ2-3, with D uncertain. Trimming removed 4 bases at V and 2 bases at J, with 11 bases between. CDR3 size: 14 residues. In germline, CDR1 is SGDLS, CDR2 YYNGEE. The CDR3 spells CASSPQTHTDTQYF. The CDR3 coding sequence is TGTGCCAGCAGCCCCCAGACCCACACAGATACGCAGTATTTT.

The rearrangement links TRBV6-2 or TRBV6-3 to TRBJ1-1, with 7 bases that match TRBD1. CDR1 is MNHEY, CDR2 SVGEGT, per germline. Trimming took 0 bases from V and 13 from J; bases not matched to a gene: 14. CDR3 length equals 15 residues. The CDR3 DNA follows: TGTGCCAGCAGTTACTCGAGACAGGGTGCTGCGAATGGTTTCTTT. It is translated as CASSYSRQGAANGFF.

In DNA, the CDR3 is TGTGCCAGTAGTATAGGGGGGGCGTCCTATAATTCACCCCTCCACTTT. Translation gives CASSIGGASYNSPLHF. The J gene is TRBJ1-6, the V gene TRBV19, with D maybe TRBD1 (6 bases). Looked up from germline, CDR1 is LNHDA and CDR2 is SQIVND (reference sequence). This CDR3 region has 16 residues. Deletions cut 1 base from V and 1 base from J, with 8 bases between.

This chain joins TRBV15 and TRBJ1-4; a possible D gene is TRBD1 (6 bases). The V end lost 1 base, the J end lost 7 bases, and 13 bases lay between the germline ends. Germline V lookup: CDR1 LNHNV, CDR2 YYDKDF (reference sequence). The CDR3 spans 15 residues. The DNA for the CDR3 is TGTGCCACCAGCAGAGTACAGGGAATCGGTGAAAAACTGTTTTTT. Amino acid sequence: CATSRVQGIGEKLFF.

The rearrangement links TRBV3-1 (or the pseudogene TRBV3-2) to TRBJ2-2; 7 bases line up with TRBD1. Germline CDR1 LGHDT, CDR2 YNNKEL (reference sequence). The CDR3 sequence is 15 residues long. V was clipped by 5 bases and J by 1 base; unmatched bases: 4. CDR3 amino acids: CASSKGQQNTGELFF. As DNA, the CDR3 is TGTGCCAGCAGCAAGGGACAGCAGAACACCGGGGAGCTGTTTTTT.

V is TRBV5-6 and J is TRBJ2-3; 7 nucleotides align to TRBD1. This CDR3 region has 13 residues. V lost 4 bases and J lost 7; bases outside the gene matches: 6. CDR1 SGHDT and CDR2 YYEEEE come from the germline V gene. The CDR3, as DNA: TGTGCCAGCAGCCTGGGGGACAGTTATACGCAGTATTTT. Protein sequence: CASSLGDSYTQYF.